The 27 T cell receptor beta chains in this list originate from one sample, sequenced in a study of monozygotic twins with inflammatory bowel disease. TCRdb reprocessed the 5' RACE reads and stores each CDR3 protein as one record, lacking DNA. This sample's table has roughly 200,000 distinct CDR3 sequences. The specimen was blood. These receptors were obtained from a human donor with ulcerative colitis or Crohn's disease, or a healthy co-twin of an affected twin (not recorded which).

V is TRBV6-5 and J is TRBJ1-2. Germline V gene data show CDR1 as MNHEY and CDR2 as SVGAGI. The CDR3 extends over 13 amino acids. The CDR3 sequence: CASRGQGPYGYTF.

The J gene is TRBJ1-4, the V gene TRBV27. Germline assignment: CDR1 MNHEY and CDR2 SMNVEV (reference sequence). The CDR3 runs to 17 residues. The CDR3 sequence: CASSLSRRGGENEKLFF.

The CDR3 spells CASSWDTNTEAFF. The chain uses TRBV5-1 and TRBJ1-1. There are 13 residues in the CDR3. Germline V gene data show CDR1 as SGHRS and CDR2 as YFSETQ.

This chain links TRBV5-1 with TRBJ2-7; absent DNA, TCRdb's TRBD2 call cannot be checked. Germline V gives CDR1 SGHRS, CDR2 YFSETQ. The CDR3 spans 15 residues. The CDR3: CASSIAGESIYEQYF. Variable domain in full (rest from reference TRBV5-1 and TRBJ2-7): KAGVTQTPRYLIKTRGQQVTLSCSPISGHRSVSWYQQTPGQGLQFLFEYFSETQRNKGNFPGRFSGRQFSNSRSEMNVSTLELGDSALYLCASSIAGESIYEQYFGPGTRLTVT.

The chain has TRBV19 and TRBJ1-2; the TCRdb call, TRBD1, lacks DNA for checking. CDR1 and CDR2 (germline): LNHDA, SQIVND (reference sequence). This CDR3 is 13 amino acids long. CDR3 amino acids: CASIGGPNYGYTF. Full variable domain (outside the CDR3, taken from reference TRBV19 and TRBJ1-2): DGGITQSPKYLFRKEGQNVTLSCEQNLNHDAMYWYRQDPGQGLRLIYYSQIVNDFQKGDIAEGYSVSREKKESFPLTVTSAQKNPTAFYLCASIGGPNYGYTFGSGTRLTVV.

V is TRBV2 and J is TRBJ2-1. The germline gives CDR1 SNHLY, CDR2 FYNNEI. The CDR3 extends over 15 amino acids. Here the CDR3 reads CASSAEGGPTNEQFF.

The CDR3 here is CAAAGPASGELFF. V gene TRBV4-1 combines with J gene TRBJ2-2; the D call from TCRdb, TRBD2, cannot be confirmed without DNA. Germline V CDR1 and CDR2: MGHRA, YSYEKL. The CDR3 totals 13 residues.

The rearrangement links TRBV5-1 to TRBJ2-5; checking the TCRdb D call of TRBD1 is not possible without DNA. The germline gives CDR1 SGHRS, CDR2 YFSETQ. The CDR3 is made up of 14 amino acids. The chain's CDR3 is CASSSEGGQETQYF.

The CDR3 loop is CASIQRGSLNYGYTF. The V call is TRBV6-1, the J call TRBJ1-2; TCRdb's D call, TRBD1, is unchecked because there is no DNA. Looked up from germline, CDR1 is MNHNS and CDR2 is SASEGT. There are 15 residues in the CDR3.

This chain connects TRBV5-1 to TRBJ1-5. Looked up from germline, CDR1 is SGHRS and CDR2 is YFSETQ. CDR3 length: 14 amino acids. The CDR3 loop reads CASSAGGGIQPQHF.

The rearrangement joins TRBV6-2 or TRBV6-3 to TRBJ1-2. Per the germline V gene, CDR1 is MNHEY and CDR2 is SVGEGT. The CDR3 has 11 residues. CDR3 region: CASRGHYGYTF.

The gene calls are TRBV4-2 and TRBJ2-5; TCRdb's assignment of TRBD1 cannot be checked, as there is no DNA. CDR1 is LGHNA and CDR2 is YNFKEQ in the germline V gene. The CDR3 covers 15 residues. CDR3 protein: CASSQDRAHQETQYF.

This chain links TRBV7-2 with TRBJ1-4; the D call of TRBD1 rests on TCRdb alone, since no DNA is present to check it. Germline V CDR1 and CDR2: SGHTA, FQGNSA. The CDR3 is 16 residues long. CDR3 loop: CASSLGTTGGREKLFF.

The rearrangement joins TRBV5-5 to TRBJ2-1; the D gene TCRdb calls, TRBD1, cannot be checked with no DNA. The CDR3 spans 15 residues. Germline loops: CDR1 SGHKS, CDR2 YYEKEE (reference sequence). The CDR3 loop is CASSFAERGGREQFF.

The chain carries TRBV5-6 and TRBJ2-1; with no DNA, the TCRdb D assignment of TRBD2 cannot be verified. The CDR3 extends over 15 amino acids. In germline, CDR1 is SGHDT, CDR2 YYEEEE. This chain's CDR3 is CASSLAGLPYNEQFF.

CDR3 residues: CASSVEGLEADTQYF. This sequence joins TRBV9 and TRBJ2-3; TCRdb's D call, TRBD1, is unchecked because there is no DNA. CDR1 and CDR2 from the germline V gene are SGDLS and YYNGEE. This CDR3 has 15 residues.

This chain connects TRBV27 to TRBJ2-3; TCRdb's D gene call, TRBD1, goes unchecked for lack of DNA. The CDR3 covers 15 residues. From germline, CDR1 is MNHEY and CDR2 SMNVEV (reference sequence). The CDR3 loop reads CASSSLDKITDTQYF.

This chain uses TRBV7-8 with TRBJ2-6. The CDR3 has 16 amino acids. Germline-derived CDR1 and CDR2 are SGHVS and FQNEAQ. The CDR3 protein is CASSLAFLPGANVLTF.

The chain employs TRBV6-5 and TRBJ1-4; TCRdb lists TRBD1, though no DNA is available to test this call. The CDR3 totals 14 residues. Germline V gives CDR1 MNHEY, CDR2 SVGAGI. CDR3 sequence reads: CASSYGQGAGKLFF.

The chain is built from TRBV25-1 and TRBJ2-3. The CDR3 is 13 residues long. CDR1 MGHDK and CDR2 SYGVNS come from the germline V gene. CDR3 region: CASSDNWTDTQYF.

The chain recombines TRBV20-1 with TRBJ1-2. The CDR3 covers 12 residues. Germline lookup yields CDR1 DFQATT and CDR2 SNEGSKA (reference sequence). The CDR3: CSATDVQSMGTF.

V and J are TRBV12-3 or TRBV12-4 and TRBJ1-5. The CDR3 has 13 amino acids. CDR3 residues: CASGYSLNQPQHF.

This chain connects TRBV9 to TRBJ1-6. Per germline, CDR1 SGDLS and CDR2 YYNGEE. CDR3 size: 14 residues. This CDR3 is CASSVGVDNSPLHF.

J is TRBJ1-5 and V is TRBV28; TCRdb outputs TRBD1, but without DNA this stays unchecked. Germline V lookup: CDR1 MDHEN, CDR2 SYDVKM. The CDR3 totals 14 residues. The CDR3 is CASGRTGGLQPQHF.

V gene TRBV7-8 combines with J gene TRBJ1-1. This CDR3 region has 14 residues. CDR1 is SGHVS, CDR2 FQNEAQ, per germline. CDR3 residues: CASSGLGVNTEAFF.

V usage is TRBV19 and J usage is TRBJ2-2; absent DNA, TCRdb's TRBD2 call cannot be checked. This CDR3 spans 14 amino acids. CDR1 and CDR2 from the germline V gene are LNHDA and SQIVND (reference sequence). This chain's CDR3 is CASTKAGEGRELFF. Variable domain in full (rest from reference TRBV19 and TRBJ2-2): DGGITQSPKYLFRKEGQNVTLSCEQNLNHDAMYWYRQDPGQGLRLIYYSQIVNDFQKGDIAEGYSVSREKKESFPLTVTSAQKNPTAFYLCASTKAGEGRELFFGEGSRLTVL.

The rearrangement links TRBV4-1 to TRBJ2-7; with no DNA, the TCRdb D assignment of TRBD2 cannot be verified. This CDR3 contains 13 residues. Germline V gives CDR1 MGHRA, CDR2 YSYEKL. CDR3: CASSQGGAVQKYF.